This TCR beta chain was identified in a study of blood T cells in healthy people across ages. General study points: A roughly linear age-dependent decrease characterized TCR beta diversity per million T cells.

Primed by a sample-barcoded 5' primer and a J-beta primer mix, a second PCR proceeded for roughly 7 to 12 cycles. TCRdb passed the 5' RACE reads through MiXCR, listing each CDR3 protein once. There are around 2 million distinct CDR3 sequences in the sample; more than 35% occur only once, and around 23% lies in the top ten. Per sample, at least 5 micrograms of total RNA were extracted. This clonotype showed up just a few times. Its antigen is not identified. Trimming shortened V by 5 bases and J by 9 bases, and 8 bases separated the two germline ends. The CDR3 is made up of 12 amino acids. Sample: blood. The V gene is TRBV12-3 or TRBV12-4, the J gene TRBJ1-6; D not resolved. This receptor was identified in a human donor in good health. CDR3 coding DNA: TGTGCCAGCAGTCCCCGATCTTCACCCCTCCACTTT. It yields the protein CASSPRSSPLHF.